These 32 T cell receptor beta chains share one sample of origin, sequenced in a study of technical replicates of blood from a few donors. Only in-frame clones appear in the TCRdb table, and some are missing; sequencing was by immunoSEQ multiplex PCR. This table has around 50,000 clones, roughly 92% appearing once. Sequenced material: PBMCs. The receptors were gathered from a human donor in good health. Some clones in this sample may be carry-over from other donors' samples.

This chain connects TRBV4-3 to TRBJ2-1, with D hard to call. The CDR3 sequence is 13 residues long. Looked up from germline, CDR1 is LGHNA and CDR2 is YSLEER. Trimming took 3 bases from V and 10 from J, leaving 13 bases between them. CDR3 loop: CASSQPRSGEQFF. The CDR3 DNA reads TGCGCCAGCAGCCAGCCCCGTTCCGGGGAGCAGTTCTTC.

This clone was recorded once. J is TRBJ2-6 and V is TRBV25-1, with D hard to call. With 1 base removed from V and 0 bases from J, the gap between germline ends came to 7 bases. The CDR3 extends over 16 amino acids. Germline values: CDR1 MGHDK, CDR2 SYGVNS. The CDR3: CASSESVASGANVLTF. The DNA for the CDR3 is TGTGCCAGCAGTGAATCCGTGGCCTCTGGGGCCAACGTCCTGACTTTC.

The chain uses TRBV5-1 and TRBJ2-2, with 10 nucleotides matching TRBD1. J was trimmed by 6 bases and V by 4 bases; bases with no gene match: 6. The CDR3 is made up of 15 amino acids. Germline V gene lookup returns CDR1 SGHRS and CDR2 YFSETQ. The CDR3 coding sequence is TGCGCCAGCAGCACCGGGACAGGGGCGGCCGGGGAGCTGTTTTTT. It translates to CASSTGTGAAGELFF.

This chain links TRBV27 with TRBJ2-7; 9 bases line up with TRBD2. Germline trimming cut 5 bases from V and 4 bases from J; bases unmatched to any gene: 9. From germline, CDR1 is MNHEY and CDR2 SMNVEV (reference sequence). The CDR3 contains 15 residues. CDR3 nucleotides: TGTGCCAGCAGTGAAAATAGCGGGAGTCGGTACGAGCAGTACTTC. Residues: CASSENSGSRYEQYF.

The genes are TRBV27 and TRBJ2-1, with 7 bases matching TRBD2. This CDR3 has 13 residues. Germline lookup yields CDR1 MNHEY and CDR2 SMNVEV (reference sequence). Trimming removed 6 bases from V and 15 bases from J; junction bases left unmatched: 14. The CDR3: CASSPGVWASGFF. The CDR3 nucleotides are TGTGCCAGCAGCCCAGGAGTGTGGGCTAGCGGGTTCTTC.

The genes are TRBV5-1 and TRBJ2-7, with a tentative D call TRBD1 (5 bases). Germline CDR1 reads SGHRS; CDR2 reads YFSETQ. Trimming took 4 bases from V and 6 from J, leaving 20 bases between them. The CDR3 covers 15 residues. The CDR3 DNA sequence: TGCGCCAGCAGCCCCTTAACAGGTCAGGACGGCGAGCAGTACTTC. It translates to CASSPLTGQDGEQYF.

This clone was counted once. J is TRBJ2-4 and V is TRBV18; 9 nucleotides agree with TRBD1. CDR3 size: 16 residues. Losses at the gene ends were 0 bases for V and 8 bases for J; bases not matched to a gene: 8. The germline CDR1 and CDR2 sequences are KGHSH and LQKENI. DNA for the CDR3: TGTGCCAGCTCACCACCACCGGGACAGGGAGTGTACATTCAGTACTTC. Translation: CASSPPPGQGVYIQYF.

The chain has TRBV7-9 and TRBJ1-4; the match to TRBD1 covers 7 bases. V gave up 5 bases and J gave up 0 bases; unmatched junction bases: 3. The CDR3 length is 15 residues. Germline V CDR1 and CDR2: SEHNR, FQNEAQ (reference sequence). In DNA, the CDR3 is TGTGCCAGCAGCCCTGGGACAGCAACTAATGAAAAACTGTTTTTT. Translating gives CASSPGTATNEKLFF.

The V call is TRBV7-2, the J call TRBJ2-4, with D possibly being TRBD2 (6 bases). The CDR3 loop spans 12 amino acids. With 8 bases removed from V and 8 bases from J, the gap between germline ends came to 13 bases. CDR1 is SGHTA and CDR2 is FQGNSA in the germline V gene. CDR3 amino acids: CASRSGFDIQYF. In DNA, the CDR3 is TGTGCCAGCCGTAGCGGTTTTGACATTCAGTACTTC. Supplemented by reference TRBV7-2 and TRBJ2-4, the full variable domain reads GAGVSQSPSNKVTEKGKDVELRCDPISGHTALYWYRQSLGQGLEFLIYFQGNSAPDKSGLPSDRFSAERTGGSVSTLTIQRTQQEDSAVYLCASRSGFDIQYFGAGTRLSVL.

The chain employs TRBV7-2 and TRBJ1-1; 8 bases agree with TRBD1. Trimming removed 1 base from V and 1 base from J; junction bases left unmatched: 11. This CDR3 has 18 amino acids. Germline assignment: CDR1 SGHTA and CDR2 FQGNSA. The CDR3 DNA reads TGTGCCAGCAGCTTAGGGGAAGGCAGGGGGCTCAGGAACACTGAAGCTTTCTTT. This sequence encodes CASSLGEGRGLRNTEAFF.

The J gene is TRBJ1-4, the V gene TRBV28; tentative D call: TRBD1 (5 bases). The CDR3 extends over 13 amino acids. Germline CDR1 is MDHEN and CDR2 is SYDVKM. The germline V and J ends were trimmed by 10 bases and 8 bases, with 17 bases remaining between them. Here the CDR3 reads CATKDSRREKLFF. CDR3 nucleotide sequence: TGTGCCACCAAAGACAGTAGGAGAGAAAAACTGTTTTTT. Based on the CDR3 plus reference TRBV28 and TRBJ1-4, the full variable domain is DVKVTQSSRYLVKRTGEKVFLECVQDMDHENMFWYRQDPGLGLRLIYFSYDVKMKEKGDIPEGYSVSREKKERFSLILESASTNQTSMYLCATKDSRREKLFFGSGTQLSVL.

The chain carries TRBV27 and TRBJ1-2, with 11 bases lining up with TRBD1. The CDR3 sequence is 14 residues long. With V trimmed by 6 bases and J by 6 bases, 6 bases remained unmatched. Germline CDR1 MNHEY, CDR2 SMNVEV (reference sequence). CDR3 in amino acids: CASSLDRGLHGYTF. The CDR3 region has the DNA TGTGCCAGCAGCTTGGACAGGGGGCTACATGGCTACACCTTC.

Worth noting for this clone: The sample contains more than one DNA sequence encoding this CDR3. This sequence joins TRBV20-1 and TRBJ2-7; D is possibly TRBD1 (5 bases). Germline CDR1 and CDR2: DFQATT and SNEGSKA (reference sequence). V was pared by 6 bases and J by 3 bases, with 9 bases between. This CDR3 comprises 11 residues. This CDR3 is CSATDIYEQYF. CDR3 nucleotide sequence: TGCAGTGCCACGGACATCTACGAGCAGTACTTC.

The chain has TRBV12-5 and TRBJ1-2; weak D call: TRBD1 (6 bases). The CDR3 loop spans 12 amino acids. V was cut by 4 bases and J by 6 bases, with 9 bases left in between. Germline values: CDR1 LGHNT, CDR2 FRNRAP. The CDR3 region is CASGSTGDGYTF. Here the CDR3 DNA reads TGTGCTAGTGGTTCGACAGGAGATGGCTACACCTTC.

The CDR3 spells CASSQGAGELFF. CDR3 sequence (DNA): TGTGCCAGCAGCCAGGGGGCCGGGGAGCTGTTTTTT. The rearrangement links TRBV9 to TRBJ2-2; 7 positions agree with TRBD1. CDR1 is SGDLS and CDR2 is YYNGEE in the germline V gene. The V gene end was trimmed by 4 bases and the J gene end by 6 bases; junction bases not matched to a gene: 0. The CDR3 extends over 12 amino acids.

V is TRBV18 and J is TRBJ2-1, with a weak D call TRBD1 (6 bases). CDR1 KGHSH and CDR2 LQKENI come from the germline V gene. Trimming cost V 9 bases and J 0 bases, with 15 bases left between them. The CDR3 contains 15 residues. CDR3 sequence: CASAWAGVSYNEQFF. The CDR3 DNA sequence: TGTGCCAGTGCCTGGGCAGGGGTCTCCTACAATGAGCAGTTCTTC. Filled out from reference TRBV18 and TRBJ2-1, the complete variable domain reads NAGVMQNPRHLVRRRGQEARLRCSPMKGHSHVYWYRQLPEEGLKFMVYLQKENIIDESGMPKERFSAEFPKEGPSILRIQQVVRGDSAAYFCASAWAGVSYNEQFFGPGTRLTVL.

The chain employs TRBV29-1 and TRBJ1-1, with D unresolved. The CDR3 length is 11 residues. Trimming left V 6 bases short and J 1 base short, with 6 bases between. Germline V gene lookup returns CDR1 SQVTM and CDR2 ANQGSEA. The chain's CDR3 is CSVERNTEAFF. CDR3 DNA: TGCAGCGTCGAACGGAACACTGAAGCTTTCTTT.

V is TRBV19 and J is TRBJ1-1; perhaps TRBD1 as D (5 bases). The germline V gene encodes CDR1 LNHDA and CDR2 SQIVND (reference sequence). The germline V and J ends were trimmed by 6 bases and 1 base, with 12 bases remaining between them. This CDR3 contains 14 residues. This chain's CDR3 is CASSPTVRNTEAFF. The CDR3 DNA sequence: TGTGCCAGTAGCCCGACAGTAAGGAACACTGAAGCTTTCTTT.

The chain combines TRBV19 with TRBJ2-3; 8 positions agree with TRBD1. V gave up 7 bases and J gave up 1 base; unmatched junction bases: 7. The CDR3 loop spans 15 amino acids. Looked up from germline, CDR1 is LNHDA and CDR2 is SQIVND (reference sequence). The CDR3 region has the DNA TGTGCCAGTACCCCCCTGGGACAGGGCACAGATACGCAGTATTTT. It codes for CASTPLGQGTDTQYF.

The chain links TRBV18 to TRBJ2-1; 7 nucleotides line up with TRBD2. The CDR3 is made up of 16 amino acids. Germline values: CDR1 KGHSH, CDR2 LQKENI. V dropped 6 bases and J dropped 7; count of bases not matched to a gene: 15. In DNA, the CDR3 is TGTGCCAGCTCTCGGAGCAGCGGGGAGGTACTGAATGAGCAGTTCTTC. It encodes CASSRSSGEVLNEQFF.

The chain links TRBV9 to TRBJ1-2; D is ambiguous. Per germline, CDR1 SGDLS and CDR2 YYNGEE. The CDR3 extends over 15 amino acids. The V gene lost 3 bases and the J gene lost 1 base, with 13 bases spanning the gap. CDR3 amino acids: CASSARGASNYGYTF. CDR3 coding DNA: TGTGCCAGCAGCGCCCGCGGAGCCAGTAACTATGGCTACACCTTC.

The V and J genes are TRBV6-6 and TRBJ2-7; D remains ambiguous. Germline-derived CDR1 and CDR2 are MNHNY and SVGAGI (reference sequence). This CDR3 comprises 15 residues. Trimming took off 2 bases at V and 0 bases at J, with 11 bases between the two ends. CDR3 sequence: CASSYDITSSYEQYF. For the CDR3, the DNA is TGTGCCAGCAGTTACGACATAACGAGCTCCTACGAGCAGTACTTC.

CDR3 sequence (DNA): TGCGCCAGCAGCCAAGAGGGGTGGAGTAGCGGGATGGAAGAGACCCAGTACTTC. Amino acid sequence: CASSQEGWSSGMEETQYF. The genes are TRBV4-3 and TRBJ2-5, with 8 bases matching TRBD2. The length of the CDR3 is 18 residues. Losses at the gene ends were 0 bases for V and 3 bases for J; bases not matched to a gene: 12. Germline assignment: CDR1 LGHNA and CDR2 YSLEER.

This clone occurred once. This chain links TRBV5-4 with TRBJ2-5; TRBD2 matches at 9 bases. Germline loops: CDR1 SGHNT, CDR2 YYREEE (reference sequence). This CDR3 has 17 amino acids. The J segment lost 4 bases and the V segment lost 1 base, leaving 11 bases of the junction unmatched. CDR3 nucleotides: TGTGCCAGCAGCTTGTACGGCGGGGGGGCCAAATCAGAGACCCAGTACTTC. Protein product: CASSLYGGGAKSETQYF.

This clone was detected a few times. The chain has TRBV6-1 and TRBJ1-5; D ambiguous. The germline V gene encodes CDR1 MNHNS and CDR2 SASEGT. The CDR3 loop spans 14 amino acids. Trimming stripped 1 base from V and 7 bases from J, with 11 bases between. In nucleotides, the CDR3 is TGTGCCAGCAGTGAAGACGGGAGTTACCAGCCCCAGCATTTT. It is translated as CASSEDGSYQPQHF.

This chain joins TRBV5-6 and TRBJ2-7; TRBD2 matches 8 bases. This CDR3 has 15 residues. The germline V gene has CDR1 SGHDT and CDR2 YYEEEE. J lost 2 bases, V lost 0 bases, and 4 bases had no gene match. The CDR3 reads CASSLVGRAAYEQYF. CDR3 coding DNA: TGTGCCAGCAGCTTGGTCGGGAGGGCCGCCTACGAGCAGTACTTC.

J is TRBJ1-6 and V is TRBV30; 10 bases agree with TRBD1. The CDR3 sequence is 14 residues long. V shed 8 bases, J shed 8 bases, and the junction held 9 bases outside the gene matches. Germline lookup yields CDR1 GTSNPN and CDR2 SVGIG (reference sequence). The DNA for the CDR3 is TGTGCCGCGCGGGAGGGACAGGGGTATTCACCCCTCCACTTT. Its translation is CAAREGQGYSPLHF.

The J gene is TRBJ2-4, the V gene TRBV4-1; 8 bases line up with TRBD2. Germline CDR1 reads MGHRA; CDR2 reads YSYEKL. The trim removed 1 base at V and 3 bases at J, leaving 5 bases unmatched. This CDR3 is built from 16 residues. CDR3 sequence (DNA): TGCGCCAGCAGCCAAGTCGGGGGGGGCGTCAAAAACATTCAGTACTTC. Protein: CASSQVGGGVKNIQYF.

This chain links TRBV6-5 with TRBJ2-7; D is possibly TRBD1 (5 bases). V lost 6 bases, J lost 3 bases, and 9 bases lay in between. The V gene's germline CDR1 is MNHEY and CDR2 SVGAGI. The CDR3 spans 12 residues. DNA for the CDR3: TGTGCCAGCAGGGGGCAATACTACGAGCAGTACTTC. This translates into CASRGQYYEQYF.

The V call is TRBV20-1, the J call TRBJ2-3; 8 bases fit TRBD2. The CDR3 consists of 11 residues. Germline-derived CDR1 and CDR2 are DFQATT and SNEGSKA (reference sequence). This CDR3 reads CSRVVGGAQYF. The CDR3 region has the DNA TGCAGCCGCGTGGTCGGGGGGGCGCAGTATTTT.

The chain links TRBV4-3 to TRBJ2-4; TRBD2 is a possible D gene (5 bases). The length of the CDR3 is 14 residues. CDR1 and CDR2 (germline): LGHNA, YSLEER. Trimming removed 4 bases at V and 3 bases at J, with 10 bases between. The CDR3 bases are TGCGCCAGCAGCCTCCGGGGTGGCAAAAACATTCAGTACTTC. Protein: CASSLRGGKNIQYF.

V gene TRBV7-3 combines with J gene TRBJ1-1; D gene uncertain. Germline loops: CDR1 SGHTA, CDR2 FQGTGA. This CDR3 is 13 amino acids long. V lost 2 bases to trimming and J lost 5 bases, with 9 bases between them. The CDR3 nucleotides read TGTGCCAGCAGCTTATCGGCGGGGACTGAAGCTTTCTTT. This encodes CASSLSAGTEAFF.